This T cell receptor beta chain is from a study of control samples from healthy donors and cancer patients. Germline V gene lookup returns CDR1 SGHRS and CDR2 YFSETQ. Trimming removed 4 bases from V and 2 bases from J, with 8 bases in between. This CDR3 contains 13 residues. The protocol was immunoSEQ multiplex PCR, while the TCRdb copy is restricted to in-frame clones and leaves out a portion. The profile shows around 180,000 clones, approximately 91% of them singletons. Sequencing used blood. The gene calls are TRBV5-1 and TRBJ2-3; D might be TRBD2 (5 bases). This sequence originates from a woman aged 40 to 50 in good health. This CDR3 is CASSEGNTDTQYF. The CDR3 DNA sequence: TGCGCCAGCAGCGAGGGCAACACAGATACGCAGTATTTT.